This T cell receptor (beta chain) was found in a study of blood T cell repertoires in COVID-19. TCRdb's copy holds only in-frame clones and misses some; the assay was immunoSEQ multiplex PCR. The sample gives 80,000 to 100,000 clones, approximately 89% of which show up once; just under 20% is in the top ten. Unmatched junction bases numbered 16, after V lost 9 bases and J lost 1 base. Germline V gene data show CDR1 as SGHRS and CDR2 as YFSETQ. This CDR3 is 18 amino acids long. The rearrangement uses TRBV5-1 and TRBJ2-3; 11 nucleotides line up with TRBD2. The receptor was derived from a human donor in a cohort sampled during active COVID-19. The sample consisted of peripheral blood. In DNA, the CDR3 is TGCGCCACCAAAGGACTAGCGGGTCTAGGGGCCGGCACAGATACGCAGTATTTT. Its protein is CATKGLAGLGAGTDTQYF. Based on the CDR3 plus reference TRBV5-1 and TRBJ2-3, the full variable domain is KAGVTQTPRYLIKTRGQQVTLSCSPISGHRSVSWYQQTPGQGLQFLFEYFSETQRNKGNFPGRFSGRQFSNSRSEMNVSTLELGDSALYLCATKGLAGLGAGTDTQYFGPGTRLTVL.